These T cell receptor beta chains were read from a single sample in a study of cytomegalovirus exposure and HLA in healthy donors. TCRdb keeps only in-frame clones here, not all; method: immunoSEQ multiplex PCR. The profile covers about 200,000 clones, with 84% appearing a single time and around an eighth taken by the ten largest. Source material: PBMCs. The origin of the receptors is a woman under 40 in good health and CMV-seropositive. Both conserved end residues are part of each CDR3. The order of the fields is D gene, J gene, V gene, CDR3 protein, CDR3 DNA. D genes are given only for firm matches.

d_call: TRBD2
j_call: TRBJ2-3
v_call: TRBV15
cdr3_aa: CATSRAGSGRASDTQYF
cdr3_nt: TGTGCCACCAGCAGAGCGGGTAGCGGGAGGGCCTCGGATACGCAGTATTTT

d_call: -
j_call: TRBJ1-3
v_call: TRBV7-9
cdr3_aa: CASSYREMGNTIYF
cdr3_nt: TGTGCCAGCAGCTACAGGGAGATGGGAAACACCATATATTTT

d_call: TRBD2
j_call: TRBJ2-1
v_call: TRBV28
cdr3_aa: CATRTSGSPSSYNEQFF
cdr3_nt: TGTGCCACCAGGACTAGCGGGAGCCCGAGCTCCTACAATGAGCAGTTCTTC

d_call: -
j_call: TRBJ1-2
v_call: TRBV7-6
cdr3_aa: CASSVSPSYGYTF
cdr3_nt: TGTGCCAGCAGCGTCAGTCCCTCCTATGGCTACACCTTC

d_call: TRBD1
j_call: TRBJ1-2
v_call: TRBV6-5
cdr3_aa: CASSYSTGGGYGYTF
cdr3_nt: TGTGCCAGCAGTTACTCGACAGGGGGTGGCTATGGCTACACCTTC

d_call: -
j_call: TRBJ1-2
v_call: TRBV27
cdr3_aa: CASSPSADSSYGYTF
cdr3_nt: TGTGCCAGCAGTCCCTCGGCCGACAGTTCCTATGGCTACACCTTC

d_call: -
j_call: TRBJ2-7
v_call: TRBV4-2
cdr3_aa: CASSQVVHGGYEQYF
cdr3_nt: TGTGCCAGCAGCCAAGTCGTACACGGGGGTTACGAGCAGTACTTC

d_call: -
j_call: TRBJ2-7
v_call: TRBV27
cdr3_aa: CASSRGAGYEQYF
cdr3_nt: TGTGCCAGCAGCCGGGGGGCGGGGTACGAGCAGTACTTC

d_call: -
j_call: TRBJ1-1
v_call: TRBV5-8
cdr3_aa: CASSKGQTNTEAFF
cdr3_nt: TGTGCCAGCTCCAAGGGGCAGACGAACACTGAAGCTTTCTTT

d_call: -
j_call: TRBJ1-2
v_call: TRBV4-2
cdr3_aa: CASSQDPAGNNYGYTF
cdr3_nt: TGTGCCAGCAGCCAAGATCCGGCAGGGAATAACTATGGCTACACCTTC

d_call: TRBD2
j_call: TRBJ2-2
v_call: TRBV29-1
cdr3_aa: CSVESERERGKLFF
cdr3_nt: TGCAGCGTTGAGAGTGAGCGGGAGAGGGGGAAGCTGTTTTTT

d_call: -
j_call: TRBJ2-7
v_call: TRBV7-8
cdr3_aa: CASSLGGGEQYF
cdr3_nt: TGTGCCAGCAGCTTAGGAGGGGGCGAGCAGTACTTC

d_call: -
j_call: TRBJ1-1
v_call: TRBV7-3
cdr3_aa: CASSLDPGVPEAFF
cdr3_nt: TGTGCCAGCAGCTTAGATCCGGGAGTCCCTGAAGCTTTCTTT

d_call: -
j_call: TRBJ2-7
v_call: TRBV5-1
cdr3_aa: CASSLNAGTAYEQYF
cdr3_nt: TGCGCCAGCAGCTTGAACGCGGGGACAGCATACGAGCAGTACTTC

d_call: TRBD2
j_call: TRBJ2-7
v_call: TRBV5-1
cdr3_aa: CASSFGLAGTYEQYF
cdr3_nt: TGCGCCAGCAGCTTTGGCCTAGCGGGAACATACGAGCAGTACTTC

d_call: -
j_call: TRBJ1-2
v_call: TRBV15
cdr3_aa: CATSREAQVDGYTF
cdr3_nt: TGTGCCACCAGCAGAGAAGCACAGGTTGATGGCTACACCTTC

d_call: TRBD1
j_call: TRBJ1-1
v_call: TRBV7-2
cdr3_aa: CASSADRVEAFF
cdr3_nt: TGTGCCAGCAGCGCGGACAGGGTTGAAGCTTTCTTT

d_call: TRBD1
j_call: TRBJ1-5
v_call: TRBV28
cdr3_aa: CASSLQGAGNQPQHF
cdr3_nt: TGTGCCAGCAGTTTACAGGGGGCTGGCAATCAGCCCCAGCATTTT

d_call: TRBD1
j_call: TRBJ1-2
v_call: TRBV6-5
cdr3_aa: CASSFTGTGDYGYTF
cdr3_nt: TGTGCCAGCAGTTTCACCGGGACAGGGGACTATGGCTACACCTTC

d_call: TRBD1
j_call: TRBJ1-4
v_call: TRBV28
cdr3_aa: CASRDTGALEKLFF
cdr3_nt: TGTGCCAGCAGAGACACAGGGGCGCTGGAAAAACTGTTTTTT

d_call: TRBD1
j_call: TRBJ1-2
v_call: TRBV29-1
cdr3_aa: CSAPGGAGPGYTF
cdr3_nt: TGCAGCGCACCAGGGGGCGCAGGCCCGGGCTACACCTTC

d_call: TRBD1
j_call: TRBJ1-2
v_call: TRBV9
cdr3_aa: CASSAGTGYGYTF
cdr3_nt: TGTGCCAGCAGCGCCGGGACAGGTTACGGCTACACCTTC

d_call: -
j_call: TRBJ1-5
v_call: TRBV15
cdr3_aa: CATSRETTGPPQHF
cdr3_nt: TGTGCCACCAGCAGAGAAACAACAGGGCCGCCCCAGCATTTT

d_call: -
j_call: TRBJ2-3
v_call: TRBV15
cdr3_aa: CATSRDFGPAVGTQYF
cdr3_nt: TGTGCCACCAGCAGAGATTTCGGCCCGGCGGTGGGTACGCAGTATTTT

d_call: -
j_call: TRBJ2-5
v_call: TRBV29-1
cdr3_aa: CSVDGLNGETQYF
cdr3_nt: TGCAGCGTTGATGGCCTTAACGGGGAGACCCAGTACTTC

d_call: -
j_call: TRBJ2-2
v_call: TRBV29-1
cdr3_aa: CSVAAAATGELFF
cdr3_nt: TGCAGCGTCGCGGCAGCCGCCACCGGGGAGCTGTTTTTT

d_call: -
j_call: TRBJ1-1
v_call: TRBV28
cdr3_aa: CASSFVGGAFF
cdr3_nt: TGTGCCAGCAGTTTCGTGGGGGGGGCTTTCTTT